The 32 T cell receptor beta chains below come from one sample, sequenced in a study of a mutant IDH1 vaccine in newly diagnosed glioma. Method: immunoSEQ multiplex PCR; TCRdb's copy keeps in-frame clones and lacks some. The table records 35,000 to 40,000 clones, over 80% of them present only once. Their antigen targets remain unknown. Described time point: week 11, during vaccination. The content of each vaccine dose was 300 ug of mutant IDH1 20-mer peptide, and topical imiquimod accompanied it. This specimen consisted of PBMCs, obtained from a glioma patient whose treatment included an IDH1 peptide vaccine. Receptor source: a man in his forties with glioma.

This sequence joins TRBV6-1 and TRBJ2-7, with 8 bases lining up with TRBD1. V was clipped by 7 bases and J by 0 bases; unmatched bases: 5. The CDR3 is 14 amino acids. Germline V lookup: CDR1 MNHNS, CDR2 SASEGT. CDR3 bases: TGTGCCAGCATAACAGGGGGGAGCTCCTACGAGCAGTACTTC. Protein sequence: CASITGGSSYEQYF.

The chain recombines TRBV10-3 with TRBJ1-2; no reliable D call. This CDR3 contains 14 residues. With 6 bases removed from V and 4 bases from J, the gap between germline ends came to 15 bases. Germline V lookup: CDR1 ENHRY, CDR2 SYGVKD. CDR3 in DNA: TGTGCCATCAGGGATTCCAGGAGGACCTATGGCTACACCTTC. Residues: CAIRDSRRTYGYTF.

This chain links TRBV18 with TRBJ1-2; D is perhaps TRBD1 (6 bases). Trimming removed 6 bases at V and 3 bases at J, with 11 bases between. Looked up from germline, CDR1 is KGHSH and CDR2 is LQKENI. This CDR3 is 13 amino acids long. The CDR3 protein is CASSRQDDYGYTF. The CDR3 DNA sequence: TGTGCCAGCTCCCGACAGGACGACTATGGCTACACCTTC.

V and J are TRBV21-1 and TRBJ2-5. TRBV21-1 is a listed pseudogene. This CDR3 is built from 16 residues. CDR3 sequence: CASTPHSAFDVQTQYF. CDR3 coding DNA: TGTGCCAGCACCCCGCATTCGGCCTTCGACGTCCAGACCCAGTACTTC.

This chain uses TRBV28 with TRBJ2-7, with 7 nucleotides matching TRBD2. The length of the CDR3 is 14 residues. V gave up 4 bases and J gave up 6 bases; unmatched junction bases: 9. The V gene's germline CDR1 is MDHEN and CDR2 SYDVKM. In DNA form, the CDR3 reads TGTGCCAGCAGTTCCCAGGGACTAAATCTCGAGCAGTACTTC. This translates into CASSSQGLNLEQYF.

The chain has TRBV4-2 and TRBJ2-5; the match to TRBD2 covers 7 bases. Trimming at V came to 4 bases and at J to 3 bases, leaving 5 bases not matched to a gene. The CDR3 is 14 residues long. Germline-derived CDR1 and CDR2 are LGHNA and YNFKEQ. CDR3 loop: CASSRGSFEETQYF. CDR3 in DNA: TGTGCCAGCAGCCGCGGGAGTTTTGAAGAGACCCAGTACTTC.

In this sample, this clone turned up once. This sequence joins TRBV13 and TRBJ1-1; no clear D. This CDR3 spans 13 amino acids. Trimming removed 7 bases from V and 3 bases from J, with 12 bases in between. The germline gives CDR1 PRHDT, CDR2 FYEKMQ (reference sequence). CDR3 DNA sequence: TGTGCCAGCACCCTCGATCGGTACACTGAAGCTTTCTTT. Amino acids: CASTLDRYTEAFF.

The chain combines TRBV9 with TRBJ2-7, with 7 bases lining up with TRBD2. Germline lookup yields CDR1 SGDLS and CDR2 YYNGEE. The CDR3 runs to 16 residues. Trimming removed 4 bases from V and 4 bases from J; junction bases left unmatched: 14. The CDR3 protein is CASSPRSGGSSYEQYF. CDR3 bases: TGTGCCAGCAGCCCCCGTTCTGGCGGGAGCTCTTACGAGCAGTACTTC.

The chain uses TRBV11-2 and TRBJ2-4, with D perhaps TRBD2 (5 bases). V lost 1 base, J lost 8 bases, and 12 bases lay in between. Germline V gene sequence: CDR1 SGHAT, CDR2 FQNNGV. The CDR3 covers 14 residues. CDR3 region: CASSLGSVGDIQYF. The DNA for the CDR3 is TGTGCCAGCAGCTTAGGCAGCGTCGGGGACATTCAGTACTTC.

V and J are TRBV5-4 and TRBJ2-1; TRBD2 is a possible D gene (6 bases). Germline V gene sequence: CDR1 SGHNT, CDR2 YYREEE (reference sequence). This CDR3 has 16 amino acids. The ends were cut back, 3 bases at V and 5 bases at J, with 18 bases in the middle. The CDR3 nucleotides are TGTGCCAGCAGCTCATGGGACTTCAACTCAAACAATGAGCAGTTCTTC. It codes for CASSSWDFNSNNEQFF.

This clone was detected once. This chain uses TRBV5-1 with TRBJ2-5; D not resolved. Looked up from germline, CDR1 is SGHRS and CDR2 is YFSETQ. Trimming took off 0 bases at V and 0 bases at J, with 6 bases between the two ends. The CDR3 is 14 amino acids. This chain's CDR3 is CASSLVANQETQYF. CDR3 sequence (DNA): TGCGCCAGCAGCTTGGTTGCTAACCAAGAGACCCAGTACTTC.

This sequence joins TRBV7-2 and TRBJ1-4; 7 nucleotides align to TRBD1. Germline V CDR1 and CDR2: SGHTA, FQGNSA. With V trimmed by 5 bases and J by 4 bases, 7 bases remained unmatched. This CDR3 is 15 amino acids long. For the CDR3, the DNA is TGTGCCAGCAGCCCGGGGACAGCAAGTAATGAAAAACTGTTTTTT. This gives the protein CASSPGTASNEKLFF.

The chain is built from TRBV2 and TRBJ1-4; TRBD1 is a possible D gene (5 bases). Trimming removed 5 bases at V and 8 bases at J, with 18 bases between. The CDR3 sequence is 15 residues long. Germline assignment: CDR1 SNHLY and CDR2 FYNNEI. The CDR3 DNA reads as TGTGCCAGCAGTCTCGGGACCCTTGGCGGGGAAAAACTGTTTTTT. This gives the protein CASSLGTLGGEKLFF.

The rearrangement links TRBV6-5 to TRBJ1-1; D not resolved. CDR3 length: 13 residues. The germline gives CDR1 MNHEY, CDR2 SVGAGI. Trimming pared 0 bases from V and 4 bases from J, leaving 6 bases between. CDR3 in amino acids: CASSYSSITEAFF. DNA for the CDR3: TGTGCCAGCAGTTACTCGTCCATCACTGAAGCTTTCTTT.

CDR3 amino acids: CASSSARRVGYGYTF. The CDR3 nucleotides read TGCGCCAGCAGCTCAGCTCGGAGGGTGGGATATGGCTACACCTTC. The chain combines TRBV5-1 with TRBJ1-2; D is uncertain. V was trimmed by 3 bases and J by 5 bases, leaving 17 bases between them. Germline V gene data show CDR1 as SGHRS and CDR2 as YFSETQ. This CDR3 spans 15 amino acids.

This chain uses TRBV7-9 with TRBJ2-7; 9 bases are shared with TRBD2. Looked up from germline, CDR1 is SEHNR and CDR2 is FQNEAQ (reference sequence). V trimming: 5 bases; J trimming: 4 bases; junction bases outside the gene matches: 6. CDR3 length: 14 residues. CDR3 in DNA: TGTGCCAGCAGCGCAATAGCGGGAGTATACGAGCAGTACTTC. It encodes CASSAIAGVYEQYF.

The chain links TRBV6-8 to TRBJ2-7; D perhaps matches TRBD2 (6 bases). Germline V gene data show CDR1 as MNHGY and CDR2 as SAAAGT. The germline V and J ends were trimmed by 2 bases and 7 bases, with 18 bases remaining between them. The CDR3 covers 15 residues. The CDR3 sequence: CASSYRAGTTREQYF. CDR3 sequence (DNA): TGTGCCAGCAGTTACAGGGCGGGAACCACTCGGGAGCAGTACTTC.

J is TRBJ2-7 and V is TRBV19, with TRBD2 matching over 8 bases. Per germline, CDR1 LNHDA and CDR2 SQIVND (reference sequence). V was pared by 4 bases and J by 4 bases, with 12 bases of the junction left unmatched. This CDR3 is 16 amino acids long. CDR3 nucleotide sequence: TGTGCCAGTAGTACGACCCGGGGTAGCGGGAAGTACGAGCAGTACTTC. Translating it yields CASSTTRGSGKYEQYF.

The chain couples TRBV18 to TRBJ2-1, with TRBD2 matching 14 bases. Losses at the gene ends were 1 base for V and 6 bases for J; bases not matched to a gene: 5. Germline CDR1 is KGHSH and CDR2 is LQKENI. This CDR3 has 17 residues. This CDR3 reads CASSPLGTSGGPNEQFF. For the CDR3, the DNA is TGTGCCAGCTCACCACTCGGGACTAGCGGGGGACCCAATGAGCAGTTCTTC.

In this sample, this clone turned up once. The chain carries TRBV5-5 and TRBJ1-5; no reliable D call. CDR1 and CDR2 from the germline V gene are SGHKS and YYEKEE (reference sequence). The germline V and J ends were trimmed by 1 base and 3 bases, with 8 bases remaining between them. This CDR3 spans 14 amino acids. In DNA form, the CDR3 reads TGTGCCAGCAGCTTGTCGGGTAACAATCAGCCCCAGCATTTT. It yields the protein CASSLSGNNQPQHF.

The chain carries TRBV10-3 and TRBJ1-1, with D unclear. The CDR3 is 13 amino acids. The germline CDR1 and CDR2 sequences are ENHRY and SYGVKD. V was clipped by 3 bases and J by 1 base, with 6 bases between them. The CDR3 is CAISETPNTEAFF. The CDR3 nucleotides are TGTGCCATCAGTGAAACCCCGAACACTGAAGCTTTCTTT.

V gene TRBV4-2 combines with J gene TRBJ1-4; no definite D call. CDR1 LGHNA and CDR2 YNFKEQ come from the germline V gene. The CDR3 is 16 amino acids. Trimming shortened V by 0 bases and J by 7 bases, and 15 bases separated the two germline ends. This chain's CDR3 is CASSQDGSLIGEKLFF. For the CDR3, the DNA is TGTGCCAGCAGCCAAGATGGTTCCTTAATTGGTGAAAAACTGTTTTTT.

This clone has only a few counts. The V and J genes are TRBV5-4 and TRBJ2-3; 9 bases agree with TRBD2. Trimming cost V 2 bases and J 6 bases; bases outside gene matches: 4. CDR1 and CDR2 (germline): SGHNT, YYREEE (reference sequence). The CDR3 has 14 residues. Written as DNA, the CDR3 is TGTGCCAGCAGCTTTAGCGGGAGTGTGGATACGCAGTATTTT. Its translation: CASSFSGSVDTQYF.

The chain uses TRBV7-3 and TRBJ2-7; D unclear. The germline V and J ends were trimmed by 0 bases and 5 bases, with 11 bases remaining between them. The CDR3 sequence is 14 residues long. Looked up from germline, CDR1 is SGHTA and CDR2 is FQGTGA. CDR3 DNA: TGTGCCAGCAGCTTAACCCCCCGAGCACACGAGCAGTACTTC. Its protein is CASSLTPRAHEQYF. Using reference TRBV7-3 and TRBJ2-7 for the parts outside the CDR3, the full variable domain is GAGVSQTPSNKVTEKGKYVELRCDPISGHTALYWYRQSLGQGPEFLIYFQGTGAADDSGLPNDRFFAVRPEGSVSTLKIQRTERGDSAVYLCASSLTPRAHEQYFGPGTRLTVT.

This clone was picked up one time. The chain couples TRBV6-5 to TRBJ2-5; 7 bases line up with TRBD2. TRBJ2-7 matches the DNA end more closely, so the J call is doubtful. CDR3 size: 14 residues. CDR1 and CDR2 (germline): MNHEY, SVGAGI. The CDR3 is CASRSGILSYEQYF. CDR3 coding DNA: TGTGCCAGCAGGAGCGGGATCCTTTCCTACGAGCAGTACTTC.

This clone was observed a handful of times. CDR3 DNA sequence: TGTGCCAGCAGCCAGCCGGGACAGGCGCCGGTCATTCAGTACTTC. This encodes CASSQPGQAPVIQYF. This chain uses TRBV5-8 with TRBJ2-4; TRBD1 matches 8 bases. This CDR3 comprises 15 residues. The germline V gene has CDR1 SGHTS and CDR2 YDEGEE. J gave up 9 bases and V 4 bases, and 12 bases lay outside the gene matches.

The rearrangement links TRBV7-3 to TRBJ1-1; a possible D gene is TRBD1 (5 bases). Germline loops: CDR1 SGHTA, CDR2 FQGTGA. The CDR3 loop spans 14 amino acids. Trimming took 5 bases from V and 0 from J, leaving 10 bases between them. The CDR3 loop is CASSPGPMNTEAFF. The CDR3 DNA is TGTGCCAGCAGCCCGGGACCGATGAACACTGAAGCTTTCTTT.

The gene calls are TRBV1 and TRBJ2-7; the table's D call, TRBD2, was not checked against the DNA. TRBV1 constitutes a pseudogene. The CDR3 sequence is 14 residues long. This chain's CDR3 is CTSSHWTSGYEQYF. The CDR3 DNA follows: TGCACCAGCAGCCATTGGACTAGCGGCTACGAGCAGTACTTC.

The chain uses TRBV9 and TRBJ2-3; 11 bases fit TRBD1. V trimming: 2 bases; J trimming: 7 bases; junction bases outside the gene matches: 6. Germline assignment: CDR1 SGDLS and CDR2 YYNGEE. The CDR3 totals 15 residues. CDR3 bases: TGTGCCAGCAGCGTCCAGGGACAGGGGGTAAATACGCAGTATTTT. Its protein product is CASSVQGQGVNTQYF.

The chain links TRBV6-4 to TRBJ1-2; 7 bases align to TRBD1. Germline values: CDR1 MRHNA, CDR2 SNTAGT. Losses at the gene ends were 6 bases for V and 0 bases for J; bases not matched to a gene: 7. The CDR3 loop spans 15 amino acids. The DNA for the CDR3 is TGTGCCAGCAGAGTCCGGGACAGAGCTAACTATGGCTACACCTTC. Its protein product is CASRVRDRANYGYTF.

This clone was seen just once. J is TRBJ2-1 and V is TRBV4-2, with TRBD2 matching 9 bases. Trimming cost V 0 bases and J 0 bases; bases outside gene matches: 0. The CDR3 is made up of 16 amino acids. From germline, CDR1 is LGHNA and CDR2 YNFKEQ. CDR3 protein: CASSQDSGSSYNEQFF. The CDR3 DNA is TGTGCCAGCAGCCAAGATAGCGGGAGCTCCTACAATGAGCAGTTCTTC.

V and J are TRBV7-2 and TRBJ2-7; 8 nucleotides align to TRBD2. CDR3 length: 15 residues. Trimming removed 5 bases from V and 0 bases from J; junction bases left unmatched: 6. Germline V lookup: CDR1 SGHTA, CDR2 FQGNSA. CDR3 loop: CASSQNSGASYEQYF. For the CDR3, the DNA is TGTGCCAGCAGCCAAAATAGCGGGGCCTCCTACGAGCAGTACTTC.